Here is one T cell receptor beta chain with its context. Its target is unknown. The donors were in the 120-subject validation cohort; that cohort was separate from the roughly 700-subject first cohort. Germline CDR1 reads SGHDT; CDR2 reads YYEEEE. The CDR3 totals 14 residues. Deletions cut 1 base from V and 3 bases from J, with 10 bases between. The data belong to a study of cytomegalovirus exposure and HLA in healthy donors. General study findings and limits: Clusters of TCRs from the first cohort tended to co-occur in the 100 to 150 validation repertoires (as a later analysis found). Cytomegalovirus-associated status was assigned to about 170 TCR beta chains. Across donors, most TCRs were seen rarely, yet some public ones were widespread.

The data were produced by immunoSEQ multiplex PCR, yet TCRdb's version contains in-frame clones alone and is incomplete. The data show 200,000 or so clones, 75% to 85% seen once. The rearrangement joins TRBV5-6 to TRBJ1-2; a weak D match, TRBD1 (5 bases). This TCR came from a woman aged 30 to 39 in good health and CMV-seropositive. The sequenced sample was PBMCs. The CDR3 here is CASSLRPGHYGYTF. CDR3 nucleotide sequence: TGTGCCAGCAGCTTGAGGCCAGGGCACTATGGCTACACCTTC.